This T cell receptor (beta chain) came from a study of CD8+ T cells in alopecia areata. RNA was extracted and reverse transcribed into cDNA as the sequencing template. Repertoires were generated with immunoSEQ multiplex PCR, while TCRdb's copy carries only in-frame clones and drops some. The repertoire consists of 100,000 to 130,000 clones, with about 50% occurring once and the leading ten covering about 23%. The source is a human donor with alopecia areata. The specimen was NKG2D-low CD8+ T cells sorted from blood.

DNA for the CDR3: TGTGCCAGCAGTTTATCGAAGACGGGGATTACTGAAGCTTTCTTT. Residues: CASSLSKTGITEAFF. V and J are TRBV27 and TRBJ1-1, with no clear D. V was shortened by 0 bases and J by 5 bases, with 13 bases between the two germline ends. The CDR3 runs 15 residues. The germline V gene encodes CDR1 MNHEY and CDR2 SMNVEV (reference sequence).